Listed below are T cell receptor beta chains from one sample, sequenced in a study of T cells in Graves' hyperthyroidism and ophthalmopathy. A single record per CDR3 protein comes from TCRdb applying MiXCR to the multiplex PCR reads. The data show 500,000 to 800,000 distinct CDR3 sequences, 14% seen once. What was sequenced was blood. The source is a woman between 45 and 65 years old with Graves' ophthalmopathy. The CDR3 runs from the conserved cysteine through the conserved F or W.

v_call	j_call	cdr3_aa
TRBV14	TRBJ1-1	CASSHLPGGVSEAFF
TRBV11-3	TRBJ2-2	CASSWGGAHTGELFF
TRBV20-1	TRBJ2-7	CSARPFQGPPYEQYF
TRBV6-5	TRBJ1-2	CASSYGRGTGGGYGYAF
TRBV6-1	TRBJ2-5	CASNQRAQQETQYF
TRBV24-1	TRBJ2-1	CATSPSTGGLYNEQFF
TRBV6-4	TRBJ2-3	CASSAGTAGTDTQYF
TRBV6-1	TRBJ1-6	CASSPTGIYSPLHF
TRBV14	TRBJ1-2	CASSQVFTGGAESSGYTF
TRBV15	TRBJ2-1	CATSRVKAGINYNEQFF
TRBV5-6	TRBJ2-7	CASSVGGGTSGRKQYF
TRBV30	TRBJ1-1	CAWSEGGYTEAFF
TRBV20-1	TRBJ1-6	CSAGRTGASSYNSPLHF
TRBV19	TRBJ2-5	CASSTRTLQETQYF
TRBV28	TRBJ2-1	CASRRGQGMNNEQFF
TRBV5-6	TRBJ1-5	CASSLGRKVGAVNQPQHF
TRBV7-2	TRBJ1-5	CASSKEGLWDQPQHF
TRBV12-5	TRBJ1-2	CASANLGGLGGYTF
TRBV5-6	TRBJ2-2	CASSLTGGDNTGELFF
TRBV12-3/TRBV12-4	TRBJ1-1	CASSLWANTEAFF
TRBV20-1	TRBJ2-7	CSARLAEYEQYF
TRBV6-2/TRBV6-3	TRBJ2-5	CASSYVLGTSGQETQYF
TRBV5-1	TRBJ1-1	CASSLSRYDTEAFF
TRBV9	TRBJ2-3	CASSVAVRVDTQYF
TRBV20-1	TRBJ2-2	CSARTSGSPVTGELFF
TRBV20-1	TRBJ2-3	CSASPLAGTDTQYF
TRBV29-1	TRBJ1-1	CSVNRRGTNTEAFF
TRBV7-8	TRBJ1-3	CASSLRTGSSRGNTIYF
TRBV30	TRBJ1-1	CAWSVLGLRTEAFF
TRBV10-3	TRBJ1-1	CATGGQKNTEAFF
TRBV28	TRBJ1-1	CASSFRVRDRDDAFF
TRBV20-1	TRBJ2-7	CSARTGYSYEQYF
TRBV5-1	TRBJ2-1	CASRPAGDVSSYNEQFF
TRBV7-2	TRBJ2-1	CPSSSDIGTSYNEQFF